This entry concerns a single T cell receptor beta chain. Some clones are missing from TCRdb's copy, which holds only in-frame ones; the method was immunoSEQ multiplex PCR. The repertoire has 55,000 to 80,000 clones, about 90% of them found once; the top ten carry 15%. This entry comes from a study of PD-L1 blockade in urothelial cancer. Study details: Men with urothelial cancer arising in the bladder made up about 85% of the roughly 29 patients. Per blood sample, T cells had a median of roughly 150,000.

Time point described: pretreatment peripheral blood. The TCR comes from a man aged 55 to 70 with urothelial cancer. Source: PBMCs, taken around atezolizumab (anti-PD-L1) treatment.

CDR3 protein: CASSITSGGPDTQYF. The CDR3 bases are TGTGCCAGTAGTATCACTAGCGGGGGCCCAGATACGCAGTATTTT. V is TRBV19 and J is TRBJ2-3, with TRBD2 identical over 11 bases. The CDR3 sequence is 15 residues long. Germline V gene lookup returns CDR1 LNHDA and CDR2 SQIVND (reference sequence). J lost 4 bases, V lost 3 bases, and 3 bases had no gene match.